Listed below are T cell receptor beta chains from one sample, sequenced in a study of cytomegalovirus exposure and HLA in healthy donors. Sequencing was performed with immunoSEQ multiplex PCR; in TCRdb, only in-frame clones are kept and a portion is missing. This sample yields fewer than 200,000 clones, of which roughly four fifths are seen a single time; roughly a tenth belongs to the top ten. Sequenced input: PBMCs. These receptors were obtained from a man aged 50-60 years in good health and CMV-seropositive. CDR3s include the opening cysteine and the closing phenylalanine or tryptophan. D genes are given only for firm matches. For some rows the clone size is stated as once, few or many, or as a class when expanded; others skip it.

>TRBJ2-2|TRBV5-6|-|TRBD1
TGTGCCAGCAGAAGACAGGGGAACACCGGGGAGCTGTTTTTT
CASRRQGNTGELFF
>TRBJ2-5|TRBV11-3|-|-
TGTGCCAGCGCCATGGAGGGGGAGACCCAGTACTTC
CASAMEGETQYF
>TRBJ1-1|TRBV18|-|-
TGTGCCAGCTCACCGAACAGGGATTCCACTGAAGCTTTCTTT
CASSPNRDSTEAFF
>TRBJ1-5|TRBV28|-|TRBD1
TGTGCCAGCAGCCAGGACAGGGGGCTCATTAGCAATCAGCCCCAGCATTTT
CASSQDRGLISNQPQHF
>TRBJ1-5|TRBV6-1|-|-
TGTGCCAGCAGTGACAGAGGATATAGCAATCAGCCCCAGCATTTT
CASSDRGYSNQPQHF
>TRBJ2-7|TRBV7-3|-|-
TGTGCCAGCAGCTTAGCGGGACCCTCCTACGAGCAGTACTTC
CASSLAGPSYEQYF
>TRBJ2-1|TRBV11-3|-|-
TGTGCCAGCAGCTTAGAAGCGGGCTCCTACAATGAGCAGTTCTTC
CASSLEAGSYNEQFF
>TRBJ2-1|TRBV19|-|TRBD1
TGTGCCAGTAGTATTACCGGACAGGGGGCCTACAATGAGCAGTTCTTC
CASSITGQGAYNEQFF
>TRBJ1-1|TRBV5-1|few|-
TGCGCCAGCAGCCCCCCTGGAGGGGTTGTAACTGAAGCTTTCTTT
CASSPPGGVVTEAFF
>TRBJ2-5|TRBV2|-|TRBD2
TGTGCCAGCAGTCCGGGACTAGCGGGGGGCCAAGAGACCCAGTACTTC
CASSPGLAGGQETQYF
>TRBJ1-1|TRBV2|-|TRBD1
TGTGCCAGCACCCTAGGGACAGGCACTGAAGCTTTCTTT
CASTLGTGTEAFF
>TRBJ2-7|TRBV7-7|few|-
TGTGCTAGCAGTGCCTCAGGGGGGCTCCACGAGCAGTACTTC
CASSASGGLHEQYF
>TRBJ2-5|TRBV5-1|-|-
TGCGCCAGCAGCTTGGGGGGGGACCCACAAGAGACCCAGTACTTC
CASSLGGDPQETQYF
>TRBJ1-2|TRBV19|-|-
TGTGCCAGTAGCCTCACGGGCACAGGGTTGGGGTATGGCTACACCTTC
CASSLTGTGLGYGYTF
>TRBJ1-4|TRBV20-1|-|-
TGCAGTTGGGGGGTAGACGAAAAACTGTTTTTT
CSWGVDEKLFF
>TRBJ2-7|TRBV9|few|TRBD1
TGTGCCAGCAGCGTAGCGGCAGGGACAGACTACGAGCAGTACTTC
CASSVAAGTDYEQYF
>TRBJ2-7|TRBV9|-|TRBD1
TGTGCCAGCAGCGTAGATGGACAGGGATTCCACCTTGGAGACGAGCAGTACTTC
CASSVDGQGFHLGDEQYF
>TRBJ1-1|TRBV7-6|-|-
TGTGCCAGCAGCGCGACAGTGAACACTGAAGCTTTCTTT
CASSATVNTEAFF
>TRBJ1-1|TRBV7-9|-|-
TGTGCCAGCAGCTCCCGGGAGATCCTCTACAATAACACTGAAGCTTTCTTT
CASSSREILYNNTEAFF
>TRBJ1-5|TRBV6-5|once|-
TGTGCCAGCAGCCAGATATCATTTCAGCCCCAGCATTTT
CASSQISFQPQHF
>TRBJ2-2|TRBV7-2|few|TRBD2
TGTGCCAGCAGCTTAGGGGCTAGCGGGAGGTCCCGGGAGCTGTTTTTT
CASSLGASGRSRELFF
>TRBJ1-1|TRBV5-1|-|TRBD1
TGCGCCAGCAGCACCGGACAGGGGGTGTTGTCGGCTTTCTTT
CASSTGQGVLSAFF
>TRBJ1-6|TRBV7-3|-|-
TGTGCCAGCAGCTTAATGGGAGGGAGTACGACACCCCTCCACTTT
CASSLMGGSTTPLHF
>TRBJ2-2|TRBV6-5|-|-
TGTGCCAGCAGTCGCCAGGGGAGCACCGGGGAGCTGTTTTTT
CASSRQGSTGELFF
>TRBJ2-3|TRBV13|-|TRBD2
TGTGCCAGCAGCTACAGACTAGCGGGGACGTTTACGCAGTATTTT
CASSYRLAGTFTQYF
>TRBJ1-2|TRBV5-1|-|-
TGCGCCAGCAGTTTTCATCGACAGGCCTTATATGGCTACACCTTC
CASSFHRQALYGYTF
>TRBJ2-4|TRBV7-9|-|TRBD1
TGTGCCAGCAGCCTCTGGACAGGGGGCGGGGACATTCAGTACTTC
CASSLWTGGGDIQYF
>TRBJ2-3|TRBV6-5|-|-
TGTGCCAGCAGGGCCGATGGCACAGATACGCAGTATTTT
CASRADGTDTQYF
>TRBJ1-2|TRBV4-3|once|-
TGCGCCAGCAGCCAAGACCGGGGGGCGGGGTTCTATGGCTACACCTTC
CASSQDRGAGFYGYTF
>TRBJ2-7|TRBV9|few|-
TGTGCCAGCAGCGTCGACAGCCAGTCCTACGAGCAGTACTTC
CASSVDSQSYEQYF
>TRBJ2-6|TRBV28|-|-
TGTGCCAGCAGTCACGGACAGTTTGGGGCCAACGGCCTGACTTTC
CASSHGQFGANGLTF
>TRBJ1-1|TRBV29-1|-|TRBD1
TGCAGCGTTAGTTTGTGGCAGGGGGCTAACACTGAAGCTTTCTTT
CSVSLWQGANTEAFF
>TRBJ2-5|TRBV5-1|-|-
TGCGCCAGCAGCTTGGAGGGAGATGCGGAGACCCAGTACTTC
CASSLEGDAETQYF
>TRBJ1-2|TRBV6-5|few|TRBD1
TGTGCCAGCAGTTCCGGGACAGACTTGTGGGCCTATGGCTACACCTTC
CASSSGTDLWAYGYTF
>TRBJ1-2|TRBV7-3|-|-
TGTGCCAGCAGCTATGTTGGACGGGGGGGCGACTATGGCTACACCTTC
CASSYVGRGGDYGYTF
>TRBJ2-3|TRBV10-3|-|TRBD1
TGTGCCATCAGTGAGTCGAGGACAGGGGATGCGGGAGATACGCAGTATTTT
CAISESRTGDAGDTQYF
>TRBJ2-3|TRBV11-3|-|TRBD2
TGTGCCAGCAGCCTGAGACTAGCGGGAGAGCAAGATACGCAGTATTTT
CASSLRLAGEQDTQYF
>TRBJ1-3|TRBV18|-|-
TGTGCCAGCTCACCTACTCAGACGGGGAGCTCTGGAAACACCATATATTTT
CASSPTQTGSSGNTIYF